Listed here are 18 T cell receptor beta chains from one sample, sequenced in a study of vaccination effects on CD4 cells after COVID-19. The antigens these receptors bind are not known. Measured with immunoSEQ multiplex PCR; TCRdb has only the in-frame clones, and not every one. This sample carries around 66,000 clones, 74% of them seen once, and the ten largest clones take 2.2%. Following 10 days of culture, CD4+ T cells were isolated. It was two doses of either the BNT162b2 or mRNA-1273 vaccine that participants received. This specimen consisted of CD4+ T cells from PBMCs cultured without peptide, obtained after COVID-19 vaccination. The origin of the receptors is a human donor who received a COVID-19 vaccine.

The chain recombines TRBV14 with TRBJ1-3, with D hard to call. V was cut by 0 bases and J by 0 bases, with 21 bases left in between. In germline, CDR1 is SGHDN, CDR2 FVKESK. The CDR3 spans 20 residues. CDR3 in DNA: TGTGCCAGCAGCCAAGATAGGGTGGTCAGGCGAGTCACCTCTGGAAACACCATATATTTT. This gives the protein CASSQDRVVRRVTSGNTIYF.

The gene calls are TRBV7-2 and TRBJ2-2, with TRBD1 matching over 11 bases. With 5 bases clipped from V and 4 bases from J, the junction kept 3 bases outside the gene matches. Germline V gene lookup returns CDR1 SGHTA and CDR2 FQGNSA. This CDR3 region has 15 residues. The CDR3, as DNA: TGTGCCAGCAGCCGGGGACAGGGGGTCACCGGGGAGCTGTTTTTT. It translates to CASSRGQGVTGELFF.

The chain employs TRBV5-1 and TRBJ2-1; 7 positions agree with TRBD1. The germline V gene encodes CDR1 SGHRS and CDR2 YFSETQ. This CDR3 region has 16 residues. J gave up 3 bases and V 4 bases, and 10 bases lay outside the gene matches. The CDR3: CASSPLGTDGYNEQFF. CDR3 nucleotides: TGCGCCAGCAGCCCCCTCGGGACAGATGGCTACAATGAGCAGTTCTTC.

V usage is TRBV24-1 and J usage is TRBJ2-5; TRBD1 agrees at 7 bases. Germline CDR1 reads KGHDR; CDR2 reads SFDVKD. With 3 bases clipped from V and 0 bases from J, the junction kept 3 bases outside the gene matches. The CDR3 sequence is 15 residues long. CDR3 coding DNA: TGTGCCACCAGTGATGCGGACAGGAACCAAGAGACCCAGTACTTC. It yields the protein CATSDADRNQETQYF.

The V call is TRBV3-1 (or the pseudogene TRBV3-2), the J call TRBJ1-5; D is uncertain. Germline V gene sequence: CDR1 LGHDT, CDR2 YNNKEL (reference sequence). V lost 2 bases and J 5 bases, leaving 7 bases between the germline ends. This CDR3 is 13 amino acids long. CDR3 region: CASSQTWDQPQHF. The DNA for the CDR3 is TGTGCCAGCAGCCAAACTTGGGATCAGCCCCAGCATTTT.

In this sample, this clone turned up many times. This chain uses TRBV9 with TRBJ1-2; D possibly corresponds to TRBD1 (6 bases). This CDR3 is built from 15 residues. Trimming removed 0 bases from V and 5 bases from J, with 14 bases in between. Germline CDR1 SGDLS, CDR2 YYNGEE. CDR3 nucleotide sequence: TGTGCCAGCAGCGTAGAGGCAGGGGTGGGATATGGCTACACCTTC. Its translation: CASSVEAGVGYGYTF.

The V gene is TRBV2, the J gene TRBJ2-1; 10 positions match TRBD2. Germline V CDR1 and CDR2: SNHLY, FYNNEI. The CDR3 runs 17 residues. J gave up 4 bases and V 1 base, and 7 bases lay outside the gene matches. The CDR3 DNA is TGTGCCAGCAGTGAAGTTTCTAGCGGGGGACCATACAATGAGCAGTTCTTC. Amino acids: CASSEVSSGGPYNEQFF.

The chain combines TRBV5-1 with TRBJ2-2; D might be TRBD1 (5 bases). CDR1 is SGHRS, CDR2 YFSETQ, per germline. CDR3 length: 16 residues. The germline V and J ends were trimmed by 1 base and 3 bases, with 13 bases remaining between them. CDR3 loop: CASSLLAGKDTGELFF. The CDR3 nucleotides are TGCGCCAGCAGCTTGTTAGCAGGGAAGGACACCGGGGAGCTGTTTTTT.

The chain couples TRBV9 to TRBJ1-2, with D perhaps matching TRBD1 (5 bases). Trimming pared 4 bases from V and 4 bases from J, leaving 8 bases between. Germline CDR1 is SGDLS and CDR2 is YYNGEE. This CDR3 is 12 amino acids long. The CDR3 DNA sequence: TGTGCCAGCAGCCGAGACAGCTATGGCTACACCTTC. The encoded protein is CASSRDSYGYTF. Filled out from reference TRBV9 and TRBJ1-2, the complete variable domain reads DSGVTQTPKHLITATGQRVTLRCSPRSGDLSVYWYQQSLDQGLQFLIQYYNGEERAKGNILERFSAQQFPDLHSELNLSSLELGDSALYFCASSRDSYGYTFGSGTRLTVV.

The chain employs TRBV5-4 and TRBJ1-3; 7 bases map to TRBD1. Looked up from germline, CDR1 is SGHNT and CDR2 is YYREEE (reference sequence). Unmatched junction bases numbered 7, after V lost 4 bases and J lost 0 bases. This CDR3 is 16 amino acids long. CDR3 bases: TGTGCCAGCAGCGCCTCGACAGGGAACTCTGGAAACACCATATATTTT. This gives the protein CASSASTGNSGNTIYF.

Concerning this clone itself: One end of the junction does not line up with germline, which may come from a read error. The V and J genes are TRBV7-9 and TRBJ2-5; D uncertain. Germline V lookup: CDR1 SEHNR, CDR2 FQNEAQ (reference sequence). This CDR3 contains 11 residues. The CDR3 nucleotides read TGTGCCAGCAGCTTAGGCCCCCCTAGAGACTTC. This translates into CASSLGPPRDF.

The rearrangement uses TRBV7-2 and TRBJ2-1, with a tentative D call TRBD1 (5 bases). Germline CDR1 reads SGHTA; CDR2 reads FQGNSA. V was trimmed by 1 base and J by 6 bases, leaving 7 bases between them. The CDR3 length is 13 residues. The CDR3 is CASSLGGPNEQFF. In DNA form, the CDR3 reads TGTGCCAGCAGCTTAGGGGGCCCCAATGAGCAGTTCTTC.

The CDR3 loop reads CASSLTSGGRGTDTQYF. The CDR3 DNA follows: TGCGCCAGCAGTTTGACTAGCGGGGGGCGGGGCACAGATACGCAGTATTTT. The rearrangement uses TRBV4-3 and TRBJ2-3, with 13 bases fitting TRBD2. From germline, CDR1 is LGHNA and CDR2 YSLEER. CDR3 size: 17 residues. The junction had 7 bases not matched to a gene; V was cut back by 6 bases and J by 1 base.

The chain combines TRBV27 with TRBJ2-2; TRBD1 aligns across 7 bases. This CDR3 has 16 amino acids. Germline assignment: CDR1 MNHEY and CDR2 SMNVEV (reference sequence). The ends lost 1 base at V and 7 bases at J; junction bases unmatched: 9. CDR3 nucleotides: TGTGCCAGCAGTTTATATCTAGGGGGCGCGCACGGGGAGCTGTTTTTT. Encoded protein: CASSLYLGGAHGELFF.

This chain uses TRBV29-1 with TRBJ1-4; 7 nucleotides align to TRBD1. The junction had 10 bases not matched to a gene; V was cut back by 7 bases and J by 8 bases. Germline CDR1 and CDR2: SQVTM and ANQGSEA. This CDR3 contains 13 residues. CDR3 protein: CSAGEGAREKLFF. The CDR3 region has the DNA TGCAGCGCTGGAGAGGGGGCTCGGGAAAAACTGTTTTTT.

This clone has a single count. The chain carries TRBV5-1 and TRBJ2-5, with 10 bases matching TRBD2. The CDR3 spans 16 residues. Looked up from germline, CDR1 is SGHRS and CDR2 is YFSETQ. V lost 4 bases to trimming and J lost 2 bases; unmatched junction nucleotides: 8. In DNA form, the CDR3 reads TGCGCCAGCAGCCCAAATAGCGGGGGGCAGCAAGAGACCCAGTACTTC. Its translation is CASSPNSGGQQETQYF.

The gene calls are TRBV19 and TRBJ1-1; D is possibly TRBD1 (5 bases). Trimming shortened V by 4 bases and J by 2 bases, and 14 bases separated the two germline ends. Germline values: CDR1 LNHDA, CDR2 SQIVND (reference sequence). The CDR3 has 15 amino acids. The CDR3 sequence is CASSRAGQINTEAFF. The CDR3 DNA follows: TGTGCCAGTAGTAGGGCGGGGCAGATTAACACTGAAGCTTTCTTT. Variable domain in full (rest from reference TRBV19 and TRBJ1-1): DGGITQSPKYLFRKEGQNVTLSCEQNLNHDAMYWYRQDPGQGLRLIYYSQIVNDFQKGDIAEGYSVSREKKESFPLTVTSAQKNPTAFYLCASSRAGQINTEAFFGQGTRLTVV.

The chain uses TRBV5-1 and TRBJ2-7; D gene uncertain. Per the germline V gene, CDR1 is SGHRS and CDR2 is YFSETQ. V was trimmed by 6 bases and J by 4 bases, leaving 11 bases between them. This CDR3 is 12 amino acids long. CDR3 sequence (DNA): TGCGCCAGCACTGGGGTAAGTTACGAGCAGTACGTC. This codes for CASTGVSYEQYV.